This T cell receptor (beta chain) was sequenced in a study of PD-1 blockade in classical Hodgkin lymphoma. For the study at large: Intravenous delivery of nivolumab at 3 mg/kg to patients occurred every 2 weeks.

Study-wide results and limits: Repertoire differences lack defined causes, possibly disease activity or prior therapy. CD4+ TCR diversity climbed significantly by C4D1, unlike CD8+ TCR diversity. Complete responders had baseline diversity similar to newly diagnosed patients.

This clone has just a few counts. Its antigen is unknown. Every patient relapsed after autologous stem cell transplantation, and brentuximab vedotin exposure varied. Some clones are missing from TCRdb's copy, which holds only in-frame ones; the method was immunoSEQ multiplex PCR. In the table there are 30,000 to 50,000 clones, 60% to 85% of which are singletons. The sequence was obtained from a human donor with classical Hodgkin lymphoma. The sequences come from peripheral blood mononuclear cells (PBMCs), collected at baseline.

The CDR3 protein is CASSVGPGAQYGYTF. The CDR3 DNA is TGTGCCAGCAGCGTAGGGCCAGGGGCCCAATATGGCTACACCTTC. V usage is TRBV9 and J usage is TRBJ1-2; D is possibly TRBD1 (6 bases). V shed 0 bases and J shed 5 bases, with 14 bases lying between them. Germline CDR1 and CDR2: SGDLS and YYNGEE. This CDR3 comprises 15 residues.